Given below is one TCR beta chain in context. CDR1 is MDHEN and CDR2 is SYDVKM in the germline V gene. The length of the CDR3 is 15 residues. The V segment lost 3 bases and the J segment 2 bases; nucleotides outside the gene matches: 5. This sample stems from a study of cytomegalovirus exposure and HLA in healthy donors. This PCR relied on a set of 60 Vbeta primers and 13 Jbeta primers. Clones were sequenced by immunoSEQ multiplex PCR, and TCRdb holds only the in-frame ones, with some missing. Of 120,000 or so clones listed, 10% to 13% are singletons. The donors were healthy bone marrow donors. This receptor was obtained from a woman aged 18-30 years in good health and CMV-seropositive. Specimen: PBMCs. This rearrangement joins TRBV28 to TRBJ1-2, with 8 bases fitting TRBD1. CDR3 coding DNA: TGTGCCAGCAGTTTCCTGGCAGGGGGCAACTATGGCTACACCTTC. It encodes CASSFLAGGNYGYTF.